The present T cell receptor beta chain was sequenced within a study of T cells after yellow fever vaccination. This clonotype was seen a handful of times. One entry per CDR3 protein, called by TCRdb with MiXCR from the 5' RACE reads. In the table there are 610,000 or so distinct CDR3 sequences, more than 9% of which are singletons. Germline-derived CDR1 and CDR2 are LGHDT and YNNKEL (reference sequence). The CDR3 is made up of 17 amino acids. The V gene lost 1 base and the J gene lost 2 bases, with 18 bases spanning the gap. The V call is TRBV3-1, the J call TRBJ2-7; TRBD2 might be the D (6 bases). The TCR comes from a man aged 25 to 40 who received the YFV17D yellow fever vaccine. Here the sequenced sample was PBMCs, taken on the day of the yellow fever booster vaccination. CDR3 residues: CASSQGLLGDFAYEQYF. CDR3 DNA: TGTGCCAGCAGCCAAGGACTTCTAGGGGACTTTGCCTACGAGCAGTACTTC.